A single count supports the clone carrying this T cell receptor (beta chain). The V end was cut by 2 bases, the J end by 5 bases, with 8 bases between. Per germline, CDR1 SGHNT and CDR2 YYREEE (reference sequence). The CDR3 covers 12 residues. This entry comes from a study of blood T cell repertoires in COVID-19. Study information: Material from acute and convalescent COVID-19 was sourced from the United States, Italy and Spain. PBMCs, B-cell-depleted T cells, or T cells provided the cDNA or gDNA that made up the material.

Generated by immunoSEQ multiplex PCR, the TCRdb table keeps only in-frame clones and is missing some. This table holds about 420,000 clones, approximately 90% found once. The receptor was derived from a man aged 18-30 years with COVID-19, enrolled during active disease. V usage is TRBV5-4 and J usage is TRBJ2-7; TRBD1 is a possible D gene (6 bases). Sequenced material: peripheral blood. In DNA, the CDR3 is TGTGCCAGCAGCTTAGACAGGAACGAGCAGTACTTC. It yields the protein CASSLDRNEQYF.